The entry below gives a single TCR beta chain sequence along with its context. The antigen is not known. The data were produced by immunoSEQ multiplex PCR, yet TCRdb's version contains in-frame clones alone and is incomplete. Of about 16,000 clones in the sample, around 91% are singletons; the top ten hold roughly 0.75%. This sample is drawn from a study of circulating and synovial CD4+ cells in juvenile arthritis. The V end lost 8 bases, the J end lost 0 bases, and 10 bases lay between the germline ends. The CDR3 extends over 13 amino acids. The germline gives CDR1 SNHLY, CDR2 FYNNEI. Study findings and constraints: Bulk blood CD4 samples held at least an order of magnitude more or fewer genomes than CPL.

Material: CD4+ T cells from blood. The rearrangement links TRBV2 to TRBJ1-2; maybe TRBD1 (6 bases). This clonotype was obtained from a human donor with juvenile idiopathic arthritis. The chain's CDR3 is CASEKGANYGYTF. The CDR3 DNA is TGTGCCAGCGAGAAGGGGGCTAACTATGGCTACACCTTC. The full variable domain, in which reference TRBV2 and TRBJ1-2 provide the parts outside the CDR3, is EPEVTQTPSHQVTQMGQEVILRCVPISNHLYFYWYRQILGQKVEFLVSFYNNEISEKSEIFDDQFSVERPDGSNFTLKIRSTKLEDSAMYFCASEKGANYGYTFGSGTRLTVV.